The 3 T cell receptor beta chains listed next were all sequenced from one sample in a study of blood T cell repertoires in COVID-19. TCRdb's copy holds only in-frame clones and misses some; the assay was immunoSEQ multiplex PCR. The profile shows about 180,000 clones, roughly 88% of them singletons. The sample was PBMCs or T cells enriched from blood (not recorded which). All receptors derive from a young woman who had recovered from COVID-19.

The rearrangement uses TRBV30 and TRBJ2-5, with 9 positions matching TRBD1. The CDR3 contains 15 residues. The junction had 8 bases not matched to a gene; V was cut back by 1 base and J by 5 bases. Germline-derived CDR1 and CDR2 are GTSNPN and SVGIG (reference sequence). The CDR3 coding sequence is TGTGCCTGGAGTGACAGGGGGCGCGTCAGCGAGACCCAGTACTTC. It translates to CAWSDRGRVSETQYF.

V gene TRBV10-3 combines with J gene TRBJ2-7, with TRBD1 matching over 7 bases. Losses at the gene ends were 5 bases for V and 1 base for J; bases not matched to a gene: 5. From germline, CDR1 is ENHRY and CDR2 SYGVKD. The CDR3 consists of 14 residues. The CDR3 reads CAISPGQTSYEQYF. For the CDR3, the DNA is TGTGCCATCAGTCCGGGACAGACGTCCTACGAGCAGTACTTC.

The table lists this clone with a count of one. The chain joins TRBV2 to TRBJ2-1; 10 bases map to TRBD2. Germline V gene sequence: CDR1 SNHLY, CDR2 FYNNEI. This CDR3 has 14 residues. V was clipped by 7 bases and J by 8 bases; unmatched bases: 8. The CDR3 DNA reads as TGTGCCAGCATTCGGCTAGCGGGAGTGGATGAGCAGTTCTTC. Translated: CASIRLAGVDEQFF.